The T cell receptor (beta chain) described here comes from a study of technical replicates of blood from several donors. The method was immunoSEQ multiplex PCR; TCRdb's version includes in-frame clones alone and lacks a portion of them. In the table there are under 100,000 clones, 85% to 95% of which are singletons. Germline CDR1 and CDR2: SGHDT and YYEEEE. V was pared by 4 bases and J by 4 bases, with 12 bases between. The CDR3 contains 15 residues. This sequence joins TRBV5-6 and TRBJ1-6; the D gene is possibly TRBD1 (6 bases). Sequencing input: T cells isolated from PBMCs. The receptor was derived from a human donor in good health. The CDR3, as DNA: TGTGCCAGCAGCCCGGCGACAGGATATAATTCACCCCTCCACTTT. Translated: CASSPATGYNSPLHF.